This T cell receptor beta chain was documented in a study of control samples from healthy donors and cancer patients. The CDR3 runs 14 residues. V lost 6 bases, J lost 0 bases, and 2 bases stayed unmatched. Germline loops: CDR1 LNHDA, CDR2 SQIVND (reference sequence). The method was immunoSEQ multiplex PCR; TCRdb's version includes in-frame clones alone and lacks a portion of them. The sample includes a few hundred thousand clones, 80% to 95% of them seen just once. This clonotype was sampled from a man aged 35 to 55 with head and neck cancer. The J gene is TRBJ2-4, the V gene TRBV19, with 7 bases identical to TRBD1. The specimen was PBMCs. CDR3 residues: CASRTGKAKNIQYF. For the CDR3, the DNA is TGTGCCAGTAGGACAGGGAAAGCCAAAAACATTCAGTACTTC.